This T cell receptor (beta chain) was sequenced in a study of T cell responses to AZD1222 COVID-19 vaccine. The CDR3 spans 13 residues. Looked up from germline, CDR1 is MDHEN and CDR2 is SYDVKM. After removal of 6 bases from V and 5 bases from J, the junction contained 7 bases not matched to a gene. The table came from immunoSEQ multiplex PCR; TCRdb's copy has only in-frame clones and leaves some out. Found here are about 130,000 clones, 90% to 95% of them singletons; the top ten hold approximately 3.3%. The sequence derives from an adult in good health. This chain connects TRBV28 to TRBJ2-7; 7 nucleotides agree with TRBD1. Specimen: peripheral blood, collected on day 0 of AZD1222 vaccination. The CDR3 DNA follows: TGTGCCAGCAGCCTAAGAGACAGGGACGAGCAGTACTTC. Protein product: CASSLRDRDEQYF.